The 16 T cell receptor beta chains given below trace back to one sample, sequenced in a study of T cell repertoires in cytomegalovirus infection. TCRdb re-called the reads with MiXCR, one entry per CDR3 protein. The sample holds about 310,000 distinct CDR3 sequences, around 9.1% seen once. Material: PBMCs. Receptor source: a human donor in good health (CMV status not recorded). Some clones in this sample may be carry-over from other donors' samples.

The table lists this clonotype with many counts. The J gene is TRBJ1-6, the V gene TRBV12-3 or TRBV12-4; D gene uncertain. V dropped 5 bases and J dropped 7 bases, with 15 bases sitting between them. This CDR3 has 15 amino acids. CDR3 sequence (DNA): TGTGCCAGCAGTCTGTGGGGAGCCCGGAATTCACCCCTCCACTTT. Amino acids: CASSLWGARNSPLHF.

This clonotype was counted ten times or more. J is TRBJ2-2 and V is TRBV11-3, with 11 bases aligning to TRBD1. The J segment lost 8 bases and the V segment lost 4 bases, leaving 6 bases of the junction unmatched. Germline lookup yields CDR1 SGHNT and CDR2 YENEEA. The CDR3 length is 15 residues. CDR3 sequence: CASSSGQGALGELFF. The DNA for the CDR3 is TGTGCCAGCAGCTCAGGACAGGGGGCGCTTGGGGAGCTGTTTTTT. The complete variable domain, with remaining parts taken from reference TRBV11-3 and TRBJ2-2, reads EAGVVQSPRYKIIEKKQPVAFWCNPISGHNTLYWYLQNLGQGPELLIRYENEEAVDDSQLPKDRFSAERLKGVDSTLKIQPAELGDSAVYLCASSSGQGALGELFFGEGSRLTVL.

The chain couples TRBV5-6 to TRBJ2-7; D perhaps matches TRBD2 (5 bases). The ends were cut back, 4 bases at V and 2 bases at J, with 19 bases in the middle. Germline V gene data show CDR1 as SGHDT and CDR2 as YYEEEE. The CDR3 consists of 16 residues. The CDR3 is CASSPRGFSATYEQYV. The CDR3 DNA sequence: TGTGCCAGCAGCCCCCGGGGTTTTTCGGCCACCTACGAGCAGTACGTC.

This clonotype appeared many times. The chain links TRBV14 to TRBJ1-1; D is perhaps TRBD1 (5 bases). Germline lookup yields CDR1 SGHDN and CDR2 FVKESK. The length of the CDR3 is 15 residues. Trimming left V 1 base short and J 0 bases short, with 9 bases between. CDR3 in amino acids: CASSQAGRLNTEAFF. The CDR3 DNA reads TGTGCCAGCAGCCAAGCGGGGCGGCTGAACACTGAAGCTTTCTTT.

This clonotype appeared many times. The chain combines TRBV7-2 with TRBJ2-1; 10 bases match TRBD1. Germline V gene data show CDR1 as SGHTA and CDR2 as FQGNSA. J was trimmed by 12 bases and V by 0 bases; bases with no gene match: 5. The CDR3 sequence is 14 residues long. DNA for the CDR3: TGTGCCAGCAGCTTAGCGATAGGACAGGGGGGGCAGTTCTTC. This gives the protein CASSLAIGQGGQFF.

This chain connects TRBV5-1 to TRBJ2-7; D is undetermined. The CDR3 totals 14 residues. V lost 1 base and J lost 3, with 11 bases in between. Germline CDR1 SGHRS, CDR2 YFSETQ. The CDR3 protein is CASSLIGDGYEQYF. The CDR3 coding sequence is TGCGCCAGCAGCTTGATTGGTGACGGCTACGAGCAGTACTTC.

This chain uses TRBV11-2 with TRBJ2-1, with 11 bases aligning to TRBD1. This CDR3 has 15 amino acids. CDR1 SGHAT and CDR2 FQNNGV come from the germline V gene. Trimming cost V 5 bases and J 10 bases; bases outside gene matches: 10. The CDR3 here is CASSPGTGGDYEQFF. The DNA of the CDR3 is TGTGCCAGCAGCCCCGGGACAGGGGGAGATTACGAGCAGTTCTTC. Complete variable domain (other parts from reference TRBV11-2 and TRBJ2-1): EAGVAQSPRYKIIEKRQSVAFWCNPISGHATLYWYQQILGQGPKLLIQFQNNGVVDDSQLPKDRFSAERLKGVDSTLKIQPAKLEDSAVYLCASSPGTGGDYEQFFGPGTRLTVL.

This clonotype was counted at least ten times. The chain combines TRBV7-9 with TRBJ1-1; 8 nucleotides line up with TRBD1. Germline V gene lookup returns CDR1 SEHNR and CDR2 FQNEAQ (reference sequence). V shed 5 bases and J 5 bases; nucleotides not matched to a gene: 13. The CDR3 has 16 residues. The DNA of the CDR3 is TGTGCCAGCAGCCGTCGTGGTGGACAGGGCTCGACTGAAGCTTTCTTT. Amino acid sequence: CASSRRGGQGSTEAFF. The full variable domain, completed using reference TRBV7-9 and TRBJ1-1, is DTGVSQNPRHKITKRGQNVTFRCDPISEHNRLYWYRQTLGQGPEFLTYFQNEAQLEKSRLLSDRFSAERPKGSFSTLEIQRTEQGDSAMYLCASSRRGGQGSTEAFFGQGTRLTVV.

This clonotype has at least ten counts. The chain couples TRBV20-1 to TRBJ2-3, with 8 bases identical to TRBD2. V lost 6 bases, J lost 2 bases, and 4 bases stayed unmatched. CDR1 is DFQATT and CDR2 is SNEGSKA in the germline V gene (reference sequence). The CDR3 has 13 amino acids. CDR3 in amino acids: CSATSGSTDTQYF. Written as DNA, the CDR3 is TGCAGTGCCACTAGCGGTTCCACAGATACGCAGTATTTT.

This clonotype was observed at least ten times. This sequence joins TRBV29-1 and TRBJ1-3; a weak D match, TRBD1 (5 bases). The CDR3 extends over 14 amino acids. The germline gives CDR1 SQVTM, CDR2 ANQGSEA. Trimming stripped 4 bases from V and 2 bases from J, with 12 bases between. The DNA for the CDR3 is TGCAGCGTTGTTACGGGGGGTACTGGAAACACCATATATTTT. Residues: CSVVTGGTGNTIYF.

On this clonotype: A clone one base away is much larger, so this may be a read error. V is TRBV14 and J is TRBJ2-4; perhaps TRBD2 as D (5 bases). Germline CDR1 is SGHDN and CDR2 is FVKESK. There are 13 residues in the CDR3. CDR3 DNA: TGTACCAGCAGCCAAGATGAGGGAAACATTCAGTACTTC. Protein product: CTSSQDEGNIQYF.

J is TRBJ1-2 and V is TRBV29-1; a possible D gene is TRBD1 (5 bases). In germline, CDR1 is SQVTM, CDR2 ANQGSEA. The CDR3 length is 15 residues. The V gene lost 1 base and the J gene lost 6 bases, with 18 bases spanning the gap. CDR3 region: CSVEAIGRQGDGYTF. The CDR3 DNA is TGCAGCGTTGAAGCGATTGGGCGGCAGGGTGATGGCTACACCTTC.

The chain's CDR3 is CAISESNQGRREQFF. The CDR3 region has the DNA TGTGCCATCAGTGAGTCGAATCAGGGCCGGCGTGAGCAGTTCTTC. This chain uses TRBV10-3 with TRBJ2-1; D is perhaps TRBD1 (5 bases). The CDR3 is made up of 15 amino acids. The germline CDR1 and CDR2 sequences are ENHRY and SYGVKD. Trimming pared 0 bases from V and 9 bases from J, leaving 15 bases between.

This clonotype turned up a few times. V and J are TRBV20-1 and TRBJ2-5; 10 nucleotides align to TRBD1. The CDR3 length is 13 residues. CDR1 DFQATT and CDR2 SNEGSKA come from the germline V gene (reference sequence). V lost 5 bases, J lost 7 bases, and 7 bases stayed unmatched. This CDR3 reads CSAWTGGSGTQYF. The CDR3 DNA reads TGCAGTGCTTGGACAGGGGGTTCCGGGACCCAGTACTTC.

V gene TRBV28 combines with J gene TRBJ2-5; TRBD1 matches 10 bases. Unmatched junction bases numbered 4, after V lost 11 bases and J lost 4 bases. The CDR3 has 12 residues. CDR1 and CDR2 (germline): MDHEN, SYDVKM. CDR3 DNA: TGTGCCTGCCGGACAGGGGGAGAGACCCAGTACTTC. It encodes CACRTGGETQYF.

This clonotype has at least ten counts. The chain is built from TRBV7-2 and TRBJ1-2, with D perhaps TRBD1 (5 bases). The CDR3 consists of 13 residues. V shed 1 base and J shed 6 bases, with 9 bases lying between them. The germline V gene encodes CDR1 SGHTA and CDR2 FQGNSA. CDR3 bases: TGTGCCAGCAGCTTAGGTTGGGGGGATGGCTACACCTTC. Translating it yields CASSLGWGDGYTF.